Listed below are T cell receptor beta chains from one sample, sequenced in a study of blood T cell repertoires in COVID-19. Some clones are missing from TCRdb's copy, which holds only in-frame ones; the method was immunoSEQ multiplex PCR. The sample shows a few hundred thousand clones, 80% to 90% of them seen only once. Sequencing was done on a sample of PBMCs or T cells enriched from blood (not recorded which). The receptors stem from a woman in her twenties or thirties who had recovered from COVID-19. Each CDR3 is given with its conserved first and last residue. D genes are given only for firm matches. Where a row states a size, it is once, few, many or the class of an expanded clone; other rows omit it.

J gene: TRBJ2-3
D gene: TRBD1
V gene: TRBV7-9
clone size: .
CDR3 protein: CASTNRGQGTDTQYF
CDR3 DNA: TGTGCCAGCACCAATAGGGGACAGGGCACAGATACGCAGTATTTT

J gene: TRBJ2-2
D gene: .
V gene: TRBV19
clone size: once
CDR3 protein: CASSENYGELFF
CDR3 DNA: TGTGCCAGTAGTGAAAACTACGGGGAGCTGTTTTTT

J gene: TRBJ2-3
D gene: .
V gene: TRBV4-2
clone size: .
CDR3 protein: CASSQETSGDRSTDTQYF
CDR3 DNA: TGTGCCAGCAGCCAAGAAACGAGCGGAGATAGGTCCACAGATACGCAGTATTTT

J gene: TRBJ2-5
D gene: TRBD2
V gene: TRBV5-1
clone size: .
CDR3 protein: CASSLALAGETQYF
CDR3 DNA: TGCGCCAGCAGCTTGGCACTAGCGGGCGAGACCCAGTACTTC

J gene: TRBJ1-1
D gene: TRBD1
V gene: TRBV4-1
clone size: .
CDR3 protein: CASSQTGQGGTEAFF
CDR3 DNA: TGCGCCAGCAGCCAAACGGGACAGGGAGGCACTGAAGCTTTCTTT

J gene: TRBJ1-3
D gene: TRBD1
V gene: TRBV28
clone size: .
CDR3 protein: CASSLGGQGEDTIYF
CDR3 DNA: TGTGCCAGCAGTTTAGGGGGACAGGGGGAAGACACCATATATTTT

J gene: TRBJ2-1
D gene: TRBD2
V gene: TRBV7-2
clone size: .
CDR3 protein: CASSLEPGGNNEQFF
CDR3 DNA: TGTGCCAGCAGCTTAGAACCGGGGGGGAACAATGAGCAGTTCTTC

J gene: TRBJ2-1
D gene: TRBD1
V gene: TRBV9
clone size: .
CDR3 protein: CASNPRDRVDNEQFF
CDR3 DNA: TGTGCCAGCAACCCCCGGGACAGGGTAGACAATGAGCAGTTCTTC

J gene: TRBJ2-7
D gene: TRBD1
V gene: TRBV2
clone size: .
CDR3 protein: CASSATGAGGWQYF
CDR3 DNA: TGTGCCAGCAGTGCTACAGGGGCCGGCGGGTGGCAGTACTTC

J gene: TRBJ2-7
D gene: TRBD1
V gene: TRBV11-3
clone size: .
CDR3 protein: CASSLGQGLAYEQYF
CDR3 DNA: TGTGCCAGCAGCTTGGGACAGGGGTTGGCCTACGAGCAGTACTTC

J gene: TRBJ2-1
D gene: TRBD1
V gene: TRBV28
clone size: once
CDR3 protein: CASRARVRQGSNHNEQFF
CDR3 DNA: TGTGCCAGCAGGGCCCGCGTAAGACAGGGTAGTAACCACAATGAGCAGTTCTTC

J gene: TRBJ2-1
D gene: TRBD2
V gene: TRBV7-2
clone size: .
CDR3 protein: CASSLESGGSYNEQFF
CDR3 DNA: TGTGCCAGCAGCTTAGAAAGCGGGGGCTCCTACAATGAGCAGTTCTTC

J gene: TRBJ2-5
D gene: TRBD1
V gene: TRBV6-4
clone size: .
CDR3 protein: CARVTRDRAKETQYF
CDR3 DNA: TGTGCCAGGGTAACAAGGGACAGAGCTAAAGAGACCCAGTACTTC

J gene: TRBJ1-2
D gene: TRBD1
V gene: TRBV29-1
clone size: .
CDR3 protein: CSVDRGGTGDGYTF
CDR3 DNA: TGCAGCGTTGATAGGGGCGGGACAGGGGATGGCTACACCTTC

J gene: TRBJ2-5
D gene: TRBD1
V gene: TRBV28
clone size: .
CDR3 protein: CASSSFRTGEGETQYF
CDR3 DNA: TGTGCCAGCAGTTCTTTCCGGACAGGGGAGGGAGAGACCCAGTACTTC